The 16 T cell receptor beta chains reported below all come from one sample, sequenced in a study of T cells in Graves' hyperthyroidism and ophthalmopathy. Regions amplified from RNA transcripts were the TCR beta CDR3 regions. A first-round RT-PCR of the TCR CDR3 used the HTBI primer set. TCRdb passed the multiplex PCR reads through MiXCR, listing each CDR3 protein once. The top ten hold under 55% of the sample, which has about half a million distinct CDR3 sequences, approximately 22% seen once. What was sequenced was blood. Receptors were obtained from a woman aged 65 to 85 with Graves' ophthalmopathy.

This clonotype was seen at least ten times. The chain combines TRBV25-1 with TRBJ2-7, with 9 bases matching TRBD2. Trimming took 5 bases from V and 4 from J; bases not matched to a gene: 18. CDR1 MGHDK and CDR2 SYGVNS come from the germline V gene. CDR3 size: 18 residues. The CDR3 DNA follows: TGTGCCAGCAGTCCCTCTTTAGGCGTGGCGGGAGGGCCGTACGAGCAGTACTTC. Its protein is CASSPSLGVAGGPYEQYF.

This clonotype appeared a few times. The V gene is TRBV30, the J gene TRBJ1-1; the D is unclear. Germline V lookup: CDR1 GTSNPN, CDR2 SVGIG (reference sequence). V shed 7 bases and J shed 0 bases, with 12 bases lying between them. This CDR3 contains 13 residues. The CDR3 DNA reads TGTGCCTATACGGCACTAATGAACACTGAAGCTTTCTTT. Encoded protein: CAYTALMNTEAFF. The full variable domain, completed using reference TRBV30 and TRBJ1-1, is SQTIHQWPATLVQPVGSPLSLECTVEGTSNPNLYWYRQAAGRGLQLLFYSVGIGQISSEVPQNLSASRPQDRQFILSSKKLLLSDSGFYLCAYTALMNTEAFFGQGTRLTVV.

The CDR3 sequence is CASSPRGAGDYGYTF. CDR3 nucleotide sequence: TGCGCCAGCAGCCCTCGAGGGGCCGGGGACTATGGCTACACCTTC. This chain uses TRBV5-1 with TRBJ1-2; D is possibly TRBD1 (5 bases). Germline-derived CDR1 and CDR2 are SGHRS and YFSETQ. This CDR3 is 15 amino acids long. V was clipped by 4 bases and J by 3 bases, with 16 bases between them.

This clonotype occurred a few times. This chain connects TRBV7-8 to TRBJ2-1; TRBD2 matches at 13 bases. V shed 1 base, J shed 9 bases, and the junction held 0 bases outside the gene matches. Germline lookup yields CDR1 SGHVS and CDR2 FQNEAQ. The CDR3 consists of 14 residues. CDR3 amino acids: CASSLGTSGGEQFF. The CDR3, as DNA: TGTGCCAGCAGCTTAGGGACTAGCGGGGGTGAGCAGTTCTTC.

This clonotype was recorded many times. The junction and the germline gene differ at one end; a read error may be behind it. The genes are TRBV5-1 and TRBJ2-5; 16 bases are a match to TRBD2. Germline values: CDR1 SGHRS, CDR2 YFSETQ. The CDR3 extends over 15 amino acids. CDR3 nucleotides: TGTGCCAGCAGCTCGGGACTAGCGGGAGGGGAGACCCAGTACTTC. Residues: CASSSGLAGGETQYF.

The table lists this clonotype with a few counts. The chain joins TRBV7-9 to TRBJ2-3; the D gene is possibly TRBD1 (6 bases). This CDR3 contains 16 residues. V gave up 0 bases and J gave up 3 bases, with 13 bases separating them. CDR1 and CDR2 (germline): SEHNR, FQNEAQ (reference sequence). CDR3 sequence: CASSLAGTSRTDTQYF. In DNA form, the CDR3 reads TGTGCCAGCAGCTTAGCAGGGACATCCCGGACAGATACGCAGTATTTT.

The chain uses TRBV7-3 and TRBJ1-2, with TRBD1 matching 10 bases. CDR1 is SGHTA, CDR2 FQGTGA, per germline. The CDR3 consists of 15 residues. V lost 8 bases, J lost 4 bases, and 10 bases stayed unmatched. The DNA of the CDR3 is TGTGCCAGCGGCTCGACAGGGGGCGCGGGCTATGGCTACACCTTC. Its translation is CASGSTGGAGYGYTF.

The V gene is TRBV20-1, the J gene TRBJ1-1; D unclear. Between the trimmed V and J ends, which lost 2 bases and 13 bases, there was a span of 14 bases. In germline, CDR1 is DFQATT, CDR2 SNEGSKA (reference sequence). This CDR3 contains 11 residues. CDR3 sequence (DNA): TGCAGTGCTAGATCTTCCACGAAGGTTTTCTTT. Residues: CSARSSTKVFF.

This clonotype was picked up a small number of times. The rearrangement uses TRBV20-1 and TRBJ2-7, with D possibly TRBD1 on 6 matching bases. V was cut by 6 bases and J by 5 bases, with 17 bases left in between. CDR3 length equals 13 residues. In germline, CDR1 is DFQATT, CDR2 SNEGSKA (reference sequence). This CDR3 is CSALPGVGHEQYF. CDR3 bases: TGCAGTGCACTACCAGGGGTGGGCCACGAGCAGTACTTC.

The chain uses TRBV7-9 and TRBJ2-3; 8 bases align to TRBD1. Germline V lookup: CDR1 SEHNR, CDR2 FQNEAQ (reference sequence). This CDR3 is 16 amino acids long. V gave up 1 base and J gave up 2 bases; unmatched junction bases: 5. CDR3 protein: CASSLGPTGATDTQYF. The CDR3 region has the DNA TGTGCCAGCAGCTTAGGTCCGACAGGGGCCACAGATACGCAGTATTTT. Full variable domain (remainder filled in from reference TRBV7-9 and TRBJ2-3): DTGVSQNPRHKITKRGQNVTFRCDPISEHNRLYWYRQTLGQGPEFLTYFQNEAQLEKSRLLSDRFSAERPKGSFSTLEIQRTEQGDSAMYLCASSLGPTGATDTQYFGPGTRLTVL.

The sample holds many counts of this clonotype. The chain employs TRBV7-3 and TRBJ1-1, with a possible D match to TRBD1 (5 bases). V dropped 6 bases and J dropped 5 bases, with 16 bases sitting between them. CDR3 size: 14 residues. Germline loops: CDR1 SGHTA, CDR2 FQGTGA. The CDR3 protein is CASSPGGEWTEAFF. CDR3 nucleotides: TGTGCCAGCAGTCCCGGGGGGGAGTGGACTGAAGCTTTCTTT.

This rearrangement joins TRBV7-6 to TRBJ1-1, with TRBD1 matching over 7 bases. This CDR3 contains 15 residues. Unmatched junction bases numbered 6, after V lost 5 bases and J lost 0 bases. Per germline, CDR1 SGHVS and CDR2 FNYEAQ. The CDR3 DNA sequence: TGTGCCAGCAGCCGCAGGACAGGAATGAACACTGAAGCTTTCTTT. This encodes CASSRRTGMNTEAFF.

The table lists this clonotype with many counts. The rearrangement uses TRBV2 and TRBJ2-3, with 13 bases lining up with TRBD2. This CDR3 region has 16 residues. J was trimmed by 3 bases and V by 6 bases; bases with no gene match: 6. Looked up from germline, CDR1 is SNHLY and CDR2 is FYNNEI. The CDR3 DNA follows: TGTGCCAGCAGCAAGACTAGCGGGAGGCCGACAGATACGCAGTATTTT. This gives the protein CASSKTSGRPTDTQYF.

The rearrangement uses TRBV28 and TRBJ2-1, with 8 nucleotides matching TRBD1. Germline-derived CDR1 and CDR2 are MDHEN and SYDVKM. The CDR3 is 14 amino acids. V was pared by 6 bases and J by 7 bases, with 8 bases of the junction left unmatched. CDR3 in DNA: TGTGCCAGCAGGTCGCAGGGGGCGGGGAATGAGCAGTTCTTC. This sequence encodes CASRSQGAGNEQFF.

The table lists this clonotype with a few counts. The chain is built from TRBV27 and TRBJ2-1; 8 nucleotides line up with TRBD2. With V trimmed by 8 bases and J by 0 bases, 18 bases remained unmatched. CDR1 is MNHEY, CDR2 SMNVEV, per germline (reference sequence). There are 19 residues in the CDR3. This chain's CDR3 is CASSKRLAGPQSSYNEQFF. Written as DNA, the CDR3 is TGTGCCAGCTCGAAGCGGCTAGCGGGTCCCCAAAGCTCCTACAATGAGCAGTTCTTC.

This clonotype was detected many times. V is TRBV20-1 and J is TRBJ2-7; D perhaps matches TRBD2 (5 bases). The V end lost 0 bases, the J end lost 2 bases, and 11 bases lay between the germline ends. Germline CDR1 DFQATT, CDR2 SNEGSKA (reference sequence). The CDR3 sequence is 14 residues long. CDR3 sequence: CSARDRGFTYEQYF. The CDR3 DNA reads TGCAGTGCTAGAGATCGGGGATTTACCTACGAGCAGTACTTC.